The 26 T cell receptor beta chains below come from one sample, sequenced in a study of blood T cell repertoires in COVID-19. Generated by immunoSEQ multiplex PCR, the TCRdb table keeps only in-frame clones and is missing some. The table lists about 220,000 clones, roughly 84% of them singletons. Sequenced sample: peripheral blood. These receptors all stem from a woman aged 25-40 years who had recovered from COVID-19.

DNA for the CDR3: TGTGCCAGCAGCGTGGGTCAGCGGGGATCCTACGAGCAGTACTTC. Encoded protein: CASSVGQRGSYEQYF. This chain links TRBV9 with TRBJ2-7; 7 nucleotides line up with TRBD2. This CDR3 contains 15 residues. CDR1 is SGDLS and CDR2 is YYNGEE in the germline V gene. Trimming removed 2 bases from V and 1 base from J; junction bases left unmatched: 6.

The rearrangement uses TRBV28 and TRBJ2-2; 8 bases are a match to TRBD2. The CDR3 has 18 residues. The J segment lost 0 bases and the V segment lost 3 bases, leaving 9 bases of the junction unmatched. Germline assignment: CDR1 MDHEN and CDR2 SYDVKM. CDR3 nucleotides: TGTGCCAGCAGTTTGGCCCTTATTAGCGGGACGAACACCGGGGAGCTGTTTTTT. This codes for CASSLALISGTNTGELFF.

The chain couples TRBV7-6 to TRBJ2-5; D is unresolved. The length of the CDR3 is 13 residues. CDR1 and CDR2 from the germline V gene are SGHVS and FNYEAQ. Trimming pared 1 base from V and 3 bases from J, leaving 6 bases between. The CDR3: CASSLGQKETQYF. The CDR3 DNA is TGTGCCAGCAGCTTAGGGCAGAAAGAGACCCAGTACTTC.

The sample holds one count of this clone. V usage is TRBV6-5 and J usage is TRBJ1-6; D is undetermined. The CDR3 extends over 14 amino acids. Trimming removed 8 bases at V and 2 bases at J, with 10 bases between. Germline V gene sequence: CDR1 MNHEY, CDR2 SVGAGI. The CDR3 spells CASRVHAYNSPLHF. CDR3 in DNA: TGTGCCAGCCGGGTACATGCCTATAATTCACCCCTCCACTTT.

CDR3 loop: CATSTSGSSYEQYF. CDR3 sequence (DNA): TGTGCCACCAGTACTAGCGGGAGTTCCTACGAGCAGTACTTC. The V call is TRBV24-1, the J call TRBJ2-7; 11 bases agree with TRBD2. The length of the CDR3 is 14 residues. Per germline, CDR1 KGHDR and CDR2 SFDVKD. J gave up 1 base and V 6 bases, and 1 base lay outside the gene matches.

The chain has TRBV6-1 and TRBJ1-5; no clear D. The CDR3 totals 14 residues. In germline, CDR1 is MNHNS, CDR2 SASEGT. The germline V and J ends were trimmed by 3 bases and 10 bases, with 16 bases remaining between them. In nucleotides, the CDR3 is TGTGCCAGCAGTGATTGGGCGGGGAAAAGCCCCCAGCATTTT. Amino acids: CASSDWAGKSPQHF.

This chain joins TRBV3-1 (or the pseudogene TRBV3-2) and TRBJ2-3; D ambiguous. Germline-derived CDR1 and CDR2 are LGHDT and YNNKEL (reference sequence). The CDR3 runs 14 residues. V lost 1 base to trimming and J lost 6 bases, with 11 bases between them. DNA of the CDR3: TGTGCCAGCAGCCAAGGCCCGTCTATTGATACGCAGTATTTT. Translation: CASSQGPSIDTQYF.

V gene TRBV7-9 combines with J gene TRBJ2-5; 7 bases align to TRBD1. Germline V gives CDR1 SEHNR, CDR2 FQNEAQ (reference sequence). There are 13 residues in the CDR3. J was trimmed by 3 bases and V by 3 bases; bases with no gene match: 1. The CDR3 coding sequence is TGTGCCAGCAGCTTCACAGGGGAAGAGACCCAGTACTTC. Its protein product is CASSFTGEETQYF.

The gene calls are TRBV27 and TRBJ2-5; possible D gene TRBD1, 8 bases. Germline CDR1 reads MNHEY; CDR2 reads SMNVEV (reference sequence). This CDR3 contains 14 residues. The V end was cut by 6 bases, the J end by 6 bases, with 17 bases between. CDR3: CASSHTGGGKTQYF. In DNA form, the CDR3 reads TGTGCCAGCAGCCACACAGGGGGGGGAAAGACCCAGTACTTC.

The V call is TRBV6-5, the J call TRBJ1-2; the D is unclear. V was trimmed by 8 bases and J by 6 bases, leaving 10 bases between them. The germline V gene encodes CDR1 MNHEY and CDR2 SVGAGI. CDR3 length equals 11 residues. The CDR3 nucleotides read TGTGCCAGCGTCGCCGGGGATGGCTACACCTTC. Its translation: CASVAGDGYTF.

The chain uses TRBV4-1 and TRBJ2-7; 10 positions agree with TRBD2. The CDR3 runs to 15 residues. Germline V gives CDR1 MGHRA, CDR2 YSYEKL. With V trimmed by 4 bases and J by 3 bases, 6 bases remained unmatched. DNA of the CDR3: TGCGCCAGCAGCCTGTCTAGCGGGAGTTACTACGAGCAGTACTTC. Its translation is CASSLSSGSYYEQYF.

A few counts support this clone. The chain has TRBV5-5 and TRBJ1-4, with D maybe TRBD1 (6 bases). The germline V gene has CDR1 SGHKS and CDR2 YYEKEE (reference sequence). V lost 2 bases and J lost 0, with 17 bases in between. The CDR3 runs to 18 residues. The CDR3 region has the DNA TGTGCCAGCAGCTTACGGACAGAGGGCATCACAACTAATGAAAAACTGTTTTTT. Translation gives CASSLRTEGITTNEKLFF.

V and J are TRBV5-5 and TRBJ2-7; D is perhaps TRBD1 (6 bases). In germline, CDR1 is SGHKS, CDR2 YYEKEE (reference sequence). This CDR3 comprises 13 residues. The ends were cut back, 0 bases at V and 2 bases at J, with 6 bases in the middle. CDR3 in amino acids: CASSLDRAYEQYF. Written as DNA, the CDR3 is TGTGCCAGCAGCTTGGACAGGGCCTACGAGCAGTACTTC.

This clone is labeled large. The chain employs TRBV5-6 and TRBJ1-5, with D tentatively TRBD1 (5 bases). V was clipped by 0 bases and J by 7 bases, with 11 bases between them. Germline V gene data show CDR1 as SGHDT and CDR2 as YYEEEE. This CDR3 has 14 residues. The CDR3 DNA reads as TGTGCCAGCAGCTTGGTTGCCGGGGGGCAGCCCCAGCATTTT. Translation gives CASSLVAGGQPQHF.

The J gene is TRBJ1-1, the V gene TRBV5-4, with D maybe TRBD1 (6 bases). Looked up from germline, CDR1 is SGHNT and CDR2 is YYREEE (reference sequence). V was shortened by 7 bases and J by 1 base, with 17 bases between the two germline ends. The length of the CDR3 is 15 residues. The CDR3 loop is CASARGALRNTEAFF. The CDR3 nucleotides are TGTGCCAGCGCCCGGGGGGCTCTAAGGAACACTGAAGCTTTCTTT.

The chain employs TRBV24-1 and TRBJ1-6; D is perhaps TRBD1 (5 bases). Trimming left V 6 bases short and J 9 bases short, with 11 bases between. The germline V gene has CDR1 KGHDR and CDR2 SFDVKD. The CDR3 is 13 residues long. The CDR3 bases are TGTGCCACCAGTCGAGACAGAGGTTCACCCCTCCACTTT. It encodes CATSRDRGSPLHF.

V and J are TRBV3-1 (or the pseudogene TRBV3-2) and TRBJ2-1; D uncertain. The CDR3 covers 15 residues. The V gene's germline CDR1 is LGHDT and CDR2 YNNKEL (reference sequence). Trimming took off 0 bases at V and 4 bases at J, with 10 bases between the two ends. The CDR3 sequence: CASSQDQTGYNEQFF. Written as DNA, the CDR3 is TGTGCCAGCAGCCAAGATCAAACGGGTTACAATGAGCAGTTCTTC.

The genes are TRBV19 and TRBJ2-4, with 8 bases fitting TRBD1. The V segment lost 5 bases and the J segment 8 bases; nucleotides outside the gene matches: 8. Looked up from germline, CDR1 is LNHDA and CDR2 is SQIVND (reference sequence). CDR3 length equals 14 residues. The CDR3 DNA reads TGTGCCAGTAGTCCGAGGACAGGGACGGACATTCAGTACTTC. It yields the protein CASSPRTGTDIQYF.

This clone occurred once. This rearrangement joins TRBV11-2 to TRBJ2-3; the match to TRBD2 covers 12 bases. This CDR3 comprises 17 residues. V shed 4 bases and J 3 bases; nucleotides not matched to a gene: 8. Germline CDR1 and CDR2: SGHAT and FQNNGV. DNA for the CDR3: TGTGCCAGCAGCTCCAACCCGACTAGCGGGAGTACAGATACGCAGTATTTT. As protein: CASSSNPTSGSTDTQYF.

The gene calls are TRBV12-5 and TRBJ1-1, with a possible D match to TRBD1 (5 bases). The CDR3 has 13 amino acids. With 1 base removed from V and 8 bases from J, the gap between germline ends came to 11 bases. Germline V CDR1 and CDR2: LGHNT, FRNRAP. CDR3 loop: CASGLGQSLEAFF. The CDR3 DNA follows: TGTGCTAGTGGTTTGGGACAGAGCTTAGAAGCTTTCTTT.

This clone was detected only a few times. CDR3 residues: CASSLYSGDGYEQYF. CDR3 bases: TGTGCCAGCAGCTTATATTCGGGGGACGGCTACGAGCAGTACTTC. The chain couples TRBV7-3 to TRBJ2-7; D possibly corresponds to TRBD2 (6 bases). Germline CDR1 SGHTA, CDR2 FQGTGA. V lost 2 bases and J lost 3, with 14 bases in between. There are 15 residues in the CDR3.

V usage is TRBV3-1 (or the pseudogene TRBV3-2) and J usage is TRBJ1-5; possible D gene TRBD1, 5 bases. V dropped 3 bases and J dropped 6 bases, with 15 bases sitting between them. The CDR3 is 15 residues long. Germline CDR1 and CDR2: LGHDT and YNNKEL (reference sequence). CDR3 residues: CASSHPQGEVQPQHF. In DNA form, the CDR3 reads TGTGCCAGCAGCCACCCCCAAGGGGAGGTTCAGCCCCAGCATTTT.

The CDR3: CASGLVVPGIRELFF. CDR3 DNA sequence: TGTGCTAGTGGTTTGGTCGTGCCCGGGATCAGGGAGCTGTTTTTT. The V call is TRBV12-5, the J call TRBJ2-2; TRBD2 is a possible D gene (5 bases). The V gene's germline CDR1 is LGHNT and CDR2 FRNRAP. Trimming shortened V by 0 bases and J by 9 bases, and 14 bases separated the two germline ends. CDR3 size: 15 residues.

The chain employs TRBV6-1 and TRBJ2-5; the D gene is possibly TRBD2 (5 bases). The CDR3 covers 14 residues. CDR1 MNHNS and CDR2 SASEGT come from the germline V gene. With 2 bases removed from V and 5 bases from J, the gap between germline ends came to 12 bases. The CDR3, as DNA: TGTGCCAGCAGTGAACCGCAAACGGGGGAGACCCAGTACTTC. It specifies CASSEPQTGETQYF.

The chain joins TRBV6-1 to TRBJ2-7; D may be TRBD2 (5 bases). With 2 bases removed from V and 9 bases from J, the gap between germline ends came to 17 bases. The CDR3 loop spans 14 amino acids. CDR1 and CDR2 from the germline V gene are MNHNS and SASEGT. CDR3 sequence reads: CASSERGIPSVQYF. As DNA, the CDR3 is TGTGCCAGCAGTGAACGAGGGATCCCGTCGGTGCAGTACTTC.

V is TRBV2 and J is TRBJ2-2, with D possibly TRBD2 on 6 matching bases. This CDR3 has 16 residues. Trimming took 7 bases from V and 1 from J, leaving 16 bases between them. The germline gives CDR1 SNHLY, CDR2 FYNNEI. CDR3: CASIEGAGQNTGELFF. CDR3 bases: TGTGCCAGCATAGAGGGCGCGGGGCAGAACACCGGGGAGCTGTTTTTT. The full variable domain, its missing parts supplied by reference TRBV2 and TRBJ2-2, is EPEVTQTPSHQVTQMGQEVILRCVPISNHLYFYWYRQILGQKVEFLVSFYNNEISEKSEIFDDQFSVERPDGSNFTLKIRSTKLEDSAMYFCASIEGAGQNTGELFFGEGSRLTVL.